This T cell receptor (beta chain) was sequenced in a study of Graves' ophthalmopathy and Graves' hyperthyroidism. Overall study context: The authors collected peripheral blood at initial diagnosis, before any treatment. Regarding the study as a whole: Also, most clonotypes expanded in the thyroid above 0.001 frequency appeared in blood. Sensitivity of under 71% and specificity of around 72% were achieved by the model that predicted ophthalmopathy progression.

Germline V gene data show CDR1 as MDHEN and CDR2 as SYDVKM. The V end lost 4 bases, the J end lost 4 bases, and 7 bases lay between the germline ends. The CDR3 is 12 residues long. RNA transcripts yielded amplified TCR beta CDR3 regions. RT-PCR was first run with HTBI primers, then multiplex PCR in a second round. TCRdb reanalysed the multiplex PCR reads using MiXCR and keeps one entry per CDR3 protein. Of about 400,000 distinct CDR3 sequences listed, around 18% were seen once; the top ten hold roughly 1.5%. With regard to this clonotype: Its antigen is unknown.

The PBMCs were taken from 10 ml of fresh peripheral blood. The chain employs TRBV28 and TRBJ1-2; unclear D gene. The TCR comes from a woman under 30 with Graves' ophthalmopathy. The sequenced sample consisted of peripheral blood. CDR3 sequence reads: CASSWRPYGYTF. The CDR3 DNA reads as TGTGCCAGCAGTTGGAGGCCCTATGGCTACACCTTC.